This paragraph covers one T cell receptor (beta chain) sequence. Its antigen is as yet unknown. Deletions cut 3 bases from V and 0 bases from J, with 18 bases between. Per the germline V gene, CDR1 is ENHRY and CDR2 is SYGVKD. This CDR3 contains 18 residues. This entry belongs to a study of cytomegalovirus exposure and HLA in healthy donors. General observations from the study: The investigators catalogued 164 TCR beta chains as cytomegalovirus-associated. Reports indicated that the classifier achieved high specificity and sensitivity in diagnosing cytomegalovirus status. In vitro checks showed that a few CMV-associated chains really do target CMV antigens.

Method: immunoSEQ multiplex PCR; TCRdb's copy keeps in-frame clones and lacks some. This table has about 120,000 clones, 88% appearing once. The donors were members of the validation cohort comprising approximately 110 subjects, separate from the roughly 670-subject first cohort. Sequencing was carried out using PBMCs. The V call is TRBV10-3, the J call TRBJ2-1, with D hard to call. The clonotype comes from a woman aged 25 to 39 in good health and CMV-seropositive. The CDR3 nucleotides read TGTGCCATCAGTGATAAAGCGCTTGCCCAGAGCTCCTACAATGAGCAGTTCTTC. Translating gives CAISDKALAQSSYNEQFF.